The next 27 T cell receptor beta chains were all read from a single sample in a study of beta chain features in type 1 diabetes (dated by TCRdb to between 2017 and 2018). Libraries were made using the immunoSEQ multiplex PCR assay. All of the isolated RNA was reverse transcribed with the High Capacity cDNA Reverse Transcription Kit, so expressed TCRB transcripts were sequenced. Entries here come from immuneACCESS through TCRdb and include only in-frame sequences with V and J called. Some clones fail to appear in such tables; in the studies checked, an unresolved V gene covers under half of the shortfall, and the cause of the remainder is unknown. Across this sample there are 250,000 to 350,000 clones, with 11% to 15% seen only once. Jointly, the top ten make up around 7% of the sample. Sequencing input: central memory CD4+ T cells from blood. The receptors originated from a man aged 25 to 45 in good health.

This clone was picked up a small number of times. CDR3 region: CASSLQSGNNEKLFF. In DNA, the CDR3 is TGTGCCAGCAGCTTACAGAGCGGAAACAATGAAAAACTGTTTTTT. The chain is built from TRBV7-2 and TRBJ1-4; no reliable D call. The CDR3 is made up of 15 amino acids. CDR1 SGHTA and CDR2 FQGNSA come from the germline V gene. With 2 bases removed from V and 5 bases from J, the gap between germline ends came to 12 bases.

This CDR3 reads CASSPPARNTGELFF. CDR3 DNA: TGTGCCAGCTCACCACCCGCACGCAACACCGGGGAGCTGTTTTTT. The chain links TRBV18 to TRBJ2-2, with unresolved D. The CDR3 consists of 15 residues. Germline CDR1 and CDR2: KGHSH and LQKENI. The V end was cut by 0 bases, the J end by 2 bases, with 7 bases between.

This clone was counted between two and nine times. The rearrangement uses TRBV25-1 and TRBJ2-7; no definite D call. V dropped 1 base and J dropped 3 bases, with 19 bases sitting between them. Per the germline V gene, CDR1 is MGHDK and CDR2 is SYGVNS. The CDR3 runs to 17 residues. CDR3 loop: CASSELGSTWPFYEQYF. Here the CDR3 DNA reads TGTGCCAGCAGTGAATTGGGTTCTACGTGGCCCTTCTACGAGCAGTACTTC.

This clone is labeled as medium-sized. The same CDR3 is also encoded by other DNA sequences in this sample. The rearrangement uses TRBV4-2 and TRBJ2-7; perhaps D is TRBD1 or TRBD2 (5 bases each). The CDR3 length is 16 residues. CDR1 and CDR2 (germline): LGHNA, YNFKEQ. V was trimmed by 0 bases and J by 4 bases, leaving 16 bases between them. The CDR3 sequence: CASSQDGAGVAYEQYF. CDR3 nucleotides: TGTGCCAGCAGCCAAGATGGGGCCGGGGTCGCATACGAGCAGTACTTC.

The rearrangement joins TRBV4-3 to TRBJ1-6; D unclear. The CDR3 runs 14 residues. Trimming pared 0 bases from V and 8 bases from J, leaving 8 bases between. The germline CDR1 and CDR2 sequences are LGHNA and YSLEER. The DNA of the CDR3 is TGCGCCAGCAGCCAAGATCTTGCAGATTCACCCCTCCACTTT. This encodes CASSQDLADSPLHF.

This clone appeared a few times. The chain joins TRBV21-1 to TRBJ2-3; the D call in the table, TRBD2, was not verified against the DNA. TRBV21-1 constitutes a pseudogene. The CDR3 covers 13 residues. As DNA, the CDR3 is TGTGCCAGCAGCAACTTTCCCTTTTTAACGCAGTATTTT. This sequence encodes CASSNFPFLTQYF.

This clone has ten or more counts. The chain links TRBV25-1 to TRBJ1-4, with D tentatively TRBD1 (5 bases). Germline V gene data show CDR1 as MGHDK and CDR2 as SYGVNS. Trimming left V 4 bases short and J 11 bases short, with 8 bases between. This CDR3 is built from 11 residues. In nucleotides, the CDR3 is TGTGCCAGCAGTGCGGGGGACAAACTGTTTTTT. This codes for CASSAGDKLFF.

The CDR3 loop is CASSRVANYGYTF. Here the CDR3 DNA reads TGTGCCAGTTCCAGGGTAGCTAACTATGGCTACACCTTC. This rearrangement joins TRBV6-5 to TRBJ1-2; D is possibly TRBD1 (5 bases). The V gene's germline CDR1 is MNHEY and CDR2 SVGAGI. The CDR3 is made up of 13 amino acids. Trimming cost V 9 bases and J 0 bases, with 11 bases left between them.

Remarks on this clone: Other DNA sequences in the sample encode the same CDR3. The J gene is TRBJ2-1, the V gene TRBV7-9; no definite D call. From germline, CDR1 is SEHNR and CDR2 FQNEAQ (reference sequence). The V end lost 3 bases, the J end lost 6 bases, and 6 bases lay between the germline ends. The CDR3 runs 12 residues. CDR3 sequence: CASSFSGNEQFF. The DNA of the CDR3 is TGTGCCAGCAGCTTTTCAGGCAATGAGCAGTTCTTC.

Only a few counts were recorded for this clone. The chain recombines TRBV10-1 with TRBJ2-5; D unresolved. The length of the CDR3 is 13 residues. Trimming removed 4 bases at V and 7 bases at J, with 13 bases between. CDR1 WNHNN and CDR2 SYGVQD come from the germline V gene (reference sequence). In DNA, the CDR3 is TGCGCCAGCAGTGGAAATCCTGTCGGGACCCAGTACTTC. It is translated as CASSGNPVGTQYF.

In its sample, this clone was seen once. This chain connects TRBV19 to TRBJ2-1; D is perhaps TRBD1 (6 bases). This CDR3 has 14 amino acids. Germline V gene data show CDR1 as LNHDA and CDR2 as SQIVND (reference sequence). Between the trimmed V and J ends, which lost 9 bases and 4 bases, there was a span of 16 bases. The CDR3 region is CASGKQGRYNEQFF. The CDR3 nucleotides are TGTGCCAGCGGTAAACAGGGACGGTACAATGAGCAGTTCTTC.

The V gene is TRBV18, the J gene TRBJ2-5; no reliable D call. The CDR3 consists of 14 residues. V lost 6 bases and J lost 5, with 16 bases in between. Germline assignment: CDR1 KGHSH and CDR2 LQKENI. The CDR3 coding sequence is TGTGCCAGCTCGGCCTTTGGGGAAACGGAGACCCAGTACTTC. Its protein product is CASSAFGETETQYF. The full variable domain, with the rest looked up from reference TRBV18 and TRBJ2-5, is NAGVMQNPRHLVRRRGQEARLRCSPMKGHSHVYWYRQLPEEGLKFMVYLQKENIIDESGMPKERFSAEFPKEGPSILRIQQVVRGDSAAYFCASSAFGETETQYFGPGTRLLVL.

This clone was picked up a small number of times. V and J are TRBV5-4 and TRBJ2-7, with D possibly matching TRBD2 (6 bases). Trimming shortened V by 1 base and J by 6 bases, and 14 bases separated the two germline ends. Germline CDR1 reads SGHNT; CDR2 reads YYREEE (reference sequence). CDR3 length: 14 residues. CDR3 loop: CASSLSQRGSEQYF. CDR3 in DNA: TGTGCCAGCAGCTTGTCTCAACGGGGGTCCGAGCAGTACTTC.

The V call is TRBV11-2, the J call TRBJ2-2; D is undetermined. There are 14 residues in the CDR3. CDR1 is SGHAT, CDR2 FQNNGV, per germline. Trimming took 1 base from V and 5 from J, leaving 8 bases between them. The CDR3 here is CASSLVTVTGELFF. The CDR3 nucleotides are TGTGCCAGCAGCTTAGTGACGGTTACCGGGGAGCTGTTTTTT.

In this sample, this clone turned up a few times. The chain links TRBV6-5 to TRBJ1-2, with D possibly being TRBD1 (6 bases). V was clipped by 10 bases and J by 1 base, with 10 bases between them. The length of the CDR3 is 12 residues. Per the germline V gene, CDR1 is MNHEY and CDR2 is SVGAGI. The CDR3 protein is CATRQVNYGYTF. The CDR3 DNA reads TGTGCCACCCGACAGGTTAACTATGGCTACACCTTC.

This clone has at least ten counts. V and J are TRBV11-2 and TRBJ2-1; 9 bases agree with TRBD2. Germline V gene data show CDR1 as SGHAT and CDR2 as FQNNGV. The V gene end was trimmed by 6 bases and the J gene end by 8 bases; junction bases not matched to a gene: 17. The CDR3 length is 17 residues. CDR3 residues: CASRPTRWAGGLDEQFF. In DNA, the CDR3 is TGTGCCAGCAGACCTACCCGTTGGGCGGGAGGGCTGGATGAGCAGTTCTTC.

In this sample, this clone turned up many times. The chain is built from TRBV7-2 and TRBJ2-1, with a tentative D call TRBD1 (6 bases). The ends were cut back, 6 bases at V and 7 bases at J, with 22 bases in the middle. This CDR3 region has 16 residues. Germline V gene data show CDR1 as SGHTA and CDR2 as FQGNSA. CDR3 nucleotide sequence: TGTGCCAGCAGTCTAAGACAGGACCTAAGAGGGAATGAGCAGTTCTTC. Its translation is CASSLRQDLRGNEQFF. The full variable domain, in which reference TRBV7-2 and TRBJ2-1 provide the parts outside the CDR3, is GAGVSQSPSNKVTEKGKDVELRCDPISGHTALYWYRQSLGQGLEFLIYFQGNSAPDKSGLPSDRFSAERTGGSVSTLTIQRTQQEDSAVYLCASSLRQDLRGNEQFFGPGTRLTVL.

This clone was seen ten or more times. This chain uses TRBV12-5 with TRBJ2-5; 9 bases agree with TRBD2. Trimming took 6 bases from V and 5 from J; bases not matched to a gene: 16. Germline loops: CDR1 LGHNT, CDR2 FRNRAP. This CDR3 region has 17 residues. CDR3 DNA: TGTGCTAGTGGACAGGGTTCCCTAGCGGGATCTCGGGAGACCCAGTACTTC. The encoded protein is CASGQGSLAGSRETQYF.

The sample holds a few counts of this clone. Given a far larger clone just one base away, this is likely a sequencing read error. The sample holds other DNA sequences that translate to the same CDR3. V is TRBV5-4 and J is TRBJ1-1; D may be TRBD1 (6 bases). Germline CDR1 SGHNT, CDR2 YYREEE (reference sequence). The ends were cut back, 4 bases at V and 0 bases at J, with 19 bases in the middle. The CDR3 has 17 residues. The CDR3 region is CASSQRPGTFMNTEAFF. DNA of the CDR3: TGTGCCAGCAGCCAACGTCCCGGGACATTTATGAACACTGAAGCTTTCTTT.

This clone was found many times. The CDR3 region has the DNA TGTGCCTCGAGCCCGGACGACACAGATACGCAGTATTTT. As protein: CASSPDDTDTQYF. The V and J genes are TRBV10-3 and TRBJ2-3; D call uncertain. V was cut by 11 bases and J by 2 bases, with 14 bases left in between. The CDR3 covers 13 residues. Germline CDR1 is ENHRY and CDR2 is SYGVKD.

This clone has ten or more counts. The genes are TRBV21-1 and TRBJ1-1; the table's TRBD1 call for D was not verified on the DNA. TRBV21-1 is marked as a pseudogene. The CDR3 is 15 amino acids. Here the CDR3 reads CASSEFRDRGMKAFF. The CDR3 region has the DNA TGTGCCAGCAGCGAATTCCGGGACAGGGGGATGAAAGCTTTCTTT.

There are a few counts of this clone. The chain recombines TRBV5-1 with TRBJ2-1; D is unresolved. V was shortened by 3 bases and J by 6 bases, with 7 bases between the two germline ends. Germline V gene lookup returns CDR1 SGHRS and CDR2 YFSETQ. The CDR3 is 12 residues long. The CDR3: CASSSESNEQFF. For the CDR3, the DNA is TGCGCCAGCAGCTCGGAGTCCAATGAGCAGTTCTTC.

For this clone: The sample contains more than one DNA sequence encoding this CDR3. This rearrangement joins TRBV19 to TRBJ1-2; D perhaps matches TRBD1 (5 bases). The length of the CDR3 is 13 residues. Per germline, CDR1 LNHDA and CDR2 SQIVND (reference sequence). Trimming took off 7 bases at V and 4 bases at J, with 13 bases between the two ends. The CDR3 nucleotides are TGTGCCAGTACCTTAGGGAGGGGCTATGGCTACACCTTC. This translates into CASTLGRGYGYTF.

V is TRBV7-8 and J is TRBJ1-1, with D unresolved. Trimming left V 2 bases short and J 8 bases short, with 9 bases between. The CDR3 contains 12 residues. CDR1 SGHVS and CDR2 FQNEAQ come from the germline V gene. CDR3 amino acids: CASSLNGKEAFF. CDR3 sequence (DNA): TGTGCCAGCAGCTTAAATGGCAAGGAAGCTTTCTTT.

This clone has more than one count but fewer than ten. The J gene is TRBJ2-3, the V gene TRBV30, with TRBD2 identical over 8 bases. Trimming removed 8 bases from V and 1 base from J; junction bases left unmatched: 11. Germline V CDR1 and CDR2: GTSNPN, SVGIG (reference sequence). The CDR3 sequence is 15 residues long. The CDR3 bases are TGTGCCCGTGAGACCTCTAGCGGGCGCACAGATACGCAGTATTTT. Amino acid sequence: CARETSSGRTDTQYF.

This clone was seen a few times. V and J are TRBV4-2 and TRBJ2-3; TRBD2 might be the D (5 bases). V was shortened by 1 base and J by 2 bases, with 10 bases between the two germline ends. The CDR3 consists of 15 residues. Germline loops: CDR1 LGHNA, CDR2 YNFKEQ. The DNA for the CDR3 is TGTGCCAGCAGCCAAGTTAGCGAGCTCACAGATACGCAGTATTTT. Translation: CASSQVSELTDTQYF.

V and J are TRBV30 and TRBJ1-5; D not certain. V was cut by 7 bases and J by 2 bases, with 12 bases left in between. The CDR3 is made up of 13 amino acids. The V gene's germline CDR1 is GTSNPN and CDR2 SVGIG (reference sequence). The CDR3 nucleotides read TGTGCCTTAGACACGGGCGGCAATCAGCCCCAGCATTTT. Protein sequence: CALDTGGNQPQHF.